A single sample gave rise to the 19 T cell receptor beta chains below, sequenced in a study of T-cell memory formation after mild COVID-19. MiXCR, applied by TCRdb to the 5' RACE reads, yields one record per CDR3 protein. This sample carries approximately 250,000 distinct CDR3 sequences, 16% of them seen once, and the ten largest clones take around a fifth. The sequencing sample was made of PBMCs or a T cell subset sorted from them (not recorded which). All receptors come from a man younger than 35 who had mild COVID-19 (a few samples of this study predate the infection). Cell type and time point are not known.

This clonotype occurred a few times. The chain recombines TRBV4-3 with TRBJ1-6, with D hard to call. Germline CDR1 LGHNA, CDR2 YSLEER. The CDR3 totals 17 residues. Trimming pared 0 bases from V and 0 bases from J, leaving 9 bases between. The DNA of the CDR3 is TGCGCCAGCAGCCAAGAGGGTGTCAGCTCCTATAATTCACCCCTCCACTTT. It translates to CASSQEGVSSYNSPLHF.

The chain joins TRBV6-5 to TRBJ2-1; no definite D call. Germline CDR1 MNHEY, CDR2 SVGAGI. V was clipped by 8 bases and J by 0 bases, with 14 bases between them. The CDR3 is 15 amino acids. CDR3 in DNA: TGTGCCAGCTCCCGGCCGGAGAGCTCCTACAATGAGCAGTTCTTC. It codes for CASSRPESSYNEQFF.

This clonotype was detected only a few times. This chain joins TRBV6-5 and TRBJ2-1; D may match TRBD1 or TRBD2 (5 bases each). Per the germline V gene, CDR1 is MNHEY and CDR2 is SVGAGI. Between the trimmed V and J ends, which lost 7 bases and 4 bases, there was a span of 11 bases. The CDR3 consists of 13 residues. The CDR3 DNA reads as TGTGCCAGCATGGGGACGGATTACAATGAGCAGTTCTTC. Translated, it gives CASMGTDYNEQFF.

This clonotype was counted a few times. This chain's CDR3 is CASSNRDSHQPQHF. The CDR3 DNA is TGTGCCAGCAGTAACCGGGACTCACATCAGCCCCAGCATTTT. The genes are TRBV12-3 or TRBV12-4 and TRBJ1-5; D possibly corresponds to TRBD1 (5 bases). Trimming pared 5 bases from V and 5 bases from J, leaving 13 bases between. The CDR3 totals 14 residues.

The rearrangement joins TRBV4-1 to TRBJ2-2; possibly TRBD2 for D (6 bases). The V end was cut by 4 bases, the J end by 6 bases, with 12 bases between. There are 14 residues in the CDR3. Germline V CDR1 and CDR2: MGHRA, YSYEKL. The CDR3 here is CASSRLGLPGELFF. The CDR3 DNA sequence: TGCGCCAGCAGCCGACTAGGGCTTCCCGGGGAGCTGTTTTTT.

This chain uses TRBV5-1 with TRBJ2-2; D is undetermined. Germline V CDR1 and CDR2: SGHRS, YFSETQ. CDR3 length: 13 residues. V shed 0 bases and J shed 5 bases, with 5 bases lying between them. CDR3 protein: CASSLGQTGELFF. The CDR3 DNA sequence: TGCGCCAGCAGCTTGGGTCAGACCGGGGAGCTGTTTTTT.

This clonotype was seen a few times. Here the CDR3 reads CASSVGRGVGETQYF. DNA of the CDR3: TGTGCCAGCAGCGTAGGCAGGGGTGTAGGAGAGACCCAGTACTTC. The V gene is TRBV9, the J gene TRBJ2-5; a weak D match, TRBD1 (6 bases). This CDR3 is 15 amino acids long. The germline V gene has CDR1 SGDLS and CDR2 YYNGEE. V shed 0 bases and J shed 4 bases, with 13 bases lying between them.

The chain is built from TRBV3-1 and TRBJ2-7, with D perhaps matching TRBD1 (6 bases). The V end was cut by 0 bases, the J end by 6 bases, with 15 bases between. CDR1 and CDR2 (germline): LGHDT, YNNKEL (reference sequence). The CDR3 consists of 15 residues. The CDR3 DNA follows: TGTGCCAGCAGCCAAGATAGGGGGTTGAGGCTCGAGCAGTACTTC. Its translation: CASSQDRGLRLEQYF.

A few counts support this clonotype. The rearrangement links TRBV19 to TRBJ1-2, with D tentatively TRBD1 (6 bases). Trimming took off 5 bases at V and 8 bases at J, with 12 bases between the two ends. This CDR3 region has 12 residues. CDR1 is LNHDA and CDR2 is SQIVND in the germline V gene (reference sequence). The DNA of the CDR3 is TGTGCCAGTAGTGTTTCTACAGGGGGCTACACCTTC. Its translation is CASSVSTGGYTF.

The table lists this clonotype with a few counts. J is TRBJ2-5 and V is TRBV2, with 13 bases matching TRBD2. Germline loops: CDR1 SNHLY, CDR2 FYNNEI. CDR3 length: 15 residues. Unmatched junction bases numbered 3, after V lost 6 bases and J lost 2 bases. In DNA, the CDR3 is TGTGCCAGCAGACGGACTAGCGGGGGACAAGAGACCCAGTACTTC. Amino acid sequence: CASRRTSGGQETQYF.

This clonotype was seen repeatedly, ten times or more. A read error may account for a junction end that differs from germline. The chain carries TRBV7-9 and TRBJ2-5; 9 nucleotides match TRBD2. CDR3 length equals 13 residues. Germline values: CDR1 SEHNR, CDR2 FQNEAQ (reference sequence). The CDR3 coding sequence is TGTGCCAGCAGTTTAGCGGGGGTGGAGACCCAGTACTTC. Residues: CASSLAGVETQYF.

The chain combines TRBV18 with TRBJ1-1; D gene ambiguous. This CDR3 has 15 residues. Trimming took 2 bases from V and 2 from J, leaving 12 bases between them. Germline V gene lookup returns CDR1 KGHSH and CDR2 LQKENI. The CDR3 reads CASSPSSAGNTEAFF. CDR3 in DNA: TGTGCCAGCTCACCATCGTCGGCGGGAAACACTGAAGCTTTCTTT. The whole variable domain, filled in from reference TRBV18 and TRBJ1-1, reads NAGVMQNPRHLVRRRGQEARLRCSPMKGHSHVYWYRQLPEEGLKFMVYLQKENIIDESGMPKERFSAEFPKEGPSILRIQQVVRGDSAAYFCASSPSSAGNTEAFFGQGTRLTVV.

This clonotype was found a few times. The J gene is TRBJ2-5, the V gene TRBV5-1; D call uncertain. Trimming pared 0 bases from V and 5 bases from J, leaving 14 bases between. This CDR3 region has 15 residues. CDR1 is SGHRS, CDR2 YFSETQ, per germline. The CDR3 here is CASSLGSFKTETQYF. In DNA, the CDR3 is TGCGCCAGCAGCTTGGGTTCCTTCAAGACGGAGACCCAGTACTTC.

This clonotype was seen more than once but under ten times. The J gene is TRBJ2-5, the V gene TRBV7-6, with TRBD2 matching over 10 bases. Germline-derived CDR1 and CDR2 are SGHVS and FNYEAQ. CDR3 length: 13 amino acids. Trimming took 6 bases from V and 5 from J; bases not matched to a gene: 3. The CDR3 reads CASRMGLAETQYF. The CDR3 nucleotides are TGTGCCAGCAGGATGGGACTAGCGGAGACCCAGTACTTC.

The chain joins TRBV6-5 to TRBJ1-4; the D is unclear. The CDR3 extends over 14 amino acids. Per the germline V gene, CDR1 is MNHEY and CDR2 is SVGAGI. Trimming pared 7 bases from V and 8 bases from J, leaving 17 bases between. The CDR3 loop is CASTPRVVDEKLFF. The CDR3 DNA follows: TGTGCCAGCACCCCGCGAGTAGTCGACGAAAAACTGTTTTTT.

The V gene is TRBV5-1, the J gene TRBJ1-4; D call uncertain. The length of the CDR3 is 15 residues. CDR1 and CDR2 from the germline V gene are SGHRS and YFSETQ. Deletions cut 3 bases from V and 3 bases from J, with 12 bases between. The CDR3 nucleotides are TGCGCCAGCAGCTCCCTAGCAGGCTCTAATGAAAAACTGTTTTTT. Amino acids: CASSSLAGSNEKLFF.

This chain uses TRBV20-1 with TRBJ1-5; D is possibly TRBD1 (6 bases). This CDR3 comprises 16 residues. Germline assignment: CDR1 DFQATT and CDR2 SNEGSKA (reference sequence). V was pared by 3 bases and J by 1 base, with 16 bases between. The chain's CDR3 is CSASTSGGGSNQPQHF. The CDR3, as DNA: TGCAGTGCTAGTACGTCCGGGGGCGGGAGCAATCAGCCCCAGCATTTT.

The chain recombines TRBV4-2 with TRBJ1-1, with D tentatively TRBD1 (5 bases). Germline V gene sequence: CDR1 LGHNA, CDR2 YNFKEQ. The ends were cut back, 1 base at V and 1 base at J, with 10 bases in the middle. The length of the CDR3 is 15 residues. Here the CDR3 reads CASSQAPGGNTEAFF. In nucleotides, the CDR3 is TGTGCCAGCAGCCAAGCCCCGGGGGGGAACACTGAAGCTTTCTTT.

The chain employs TRBV4-3 and TRBJ1-2; D remains ambiguous. Germline values: CDR1 LGHNA, CDR2 YSLEER. The CDR3 spans 15 residues. Trimming took off 0 bases at V and 4 bases at J, with 12 bases between the two ends. CDR3 protein: CASSQDHPNPYGYTF. The CDR3 DNA reads TGCGCCAGCAGCCAAGATCACCCGAACCCCTATGGCTACACCTTC.